The clone carrying this T cell receptor (beta chain) was observed a handful of times. The sample comes from a study of cytomegalovirus exposure and HLA in healthy donors. V was shortened by 5 bases and J by 6 bases, with 5 bases between the two germline ends. The germline gives CDR1 SNHLY, CDR2 FYNNEI. This CDR3 is built from 12 residues. Some clones are missing from TCRdb's copy, which holds only in-frame ones; the method was immunoSEQ multiplex PCR. The sample has fewer than 95,000 clones; roughly 92% are singletons. The sequencing sample was made of PBMCs. The chain combines TRBV2 with TRBJ1-6; D gene unclear. The clonotype was recovered from a woman between 18 and 29 years old in good health and CMV-seronegative. Here the CDR3 DNA reads TGTGCCAGCAGTCGAGGTAATTCACCCCTCCACTTT. Translated, it gives CASSRGNSPLHF.